The source of this TCR beta chain is a study of metastatic and nonmetastatic thyroid tumors. Whole-study context: Repertoire comparison spanned blood and tumor or nodule tissue of malignant and benign thyroid patients.

No patient received treatment before thyroid surgery. Germline lookup yields CDR1 MNHNS and CDR2 SASEGT. Trimming at V came to 4 bases and at J to 2 bases, leaving 3 bases not matched to a gene. This CDR3 contains 14 residues. This clone was detected a few times. Its antigen is still unknown. Study results and limitations: It was reportedly found that TCR beta diversity was significantly higher in malignant thyroid tumors than in benign nodules, a difference seen in both blood and tumor samples.

As processed by the authors: Researchers built a distant-metastasis classifier for papillary thyroid cancer that drew on CDR3 differences across clinicopathological groups. Through MiXCR, TCRdb re-clonotyped the PCR reads. The authors' filters were not applied to this entry. The table lists more than 14,000 clones, about 23% of them singletons. The chain joins TRBV6-1 to TRBJ2-5; TRBD1 aligns across 8 bases. The sample taken for sequencing was tumor tissue. This TCR was sampled from a female donor with papillary thyroid cancer or a benign thyroid nodule (not recorded which). Some clones in this sample may be carry-over from other donors' samples. The CDR3 nucleotides are TGTGCCAGCAGTGGGACAGGGAGTCAAGAGACCCAGTACTTC. Translated: CASSGTGSQETQYF.